The clone carrying this T cell receptor (beta chain) was seen at least ten times. Antigen specificity is unknown. Amplification of TCR alpha and beta CDR3 regions from RNA used iRepertoire nested multiplex PCR. TCRdb re-called the multiplex PCR reads with MiXCR, one entry per CDR3 protein. The sample contains 100,000 to 150,000 distinct CDR3 sequences, more than 20% of which appear only once. This specimen belongs to a study of glioma-infiltrating T cells. Findings and limits, study-wide: Tissue-blood divergence was below expectation in non-neoplastic patients, above in gliomas.

The V end lost 0 bases, the J end lost 0 bases, and 6 bases lay between the germline ends. From germline, CDR1 is LNHNV and CDR2 YYDKDF (reference sequence). CDR3 length equals 16 residues. The V call is TRBV15, the J call TRBJ2-6, with D uncertain. The sequencing sample was made of glioma tissue, nonneoplastic brain tissue, or PBMCs (not recorded which). This receptor was identified in a human donor with low-grade glioma or glioblastoma, undergoing nonglioma brain surgery, or in good health (not recorded which). CDR3 in DNA: TGTGCCACCAGCAGAGATGGCAGCTCTGGGGCCAACGTCCTGACTTTC. Protein: CATSRDGSSGANVLTF. Full variable domain (missing parts from reference TRBV15 and TRBJ2-6): DAMVIQNPRYQVTQFGKPVTLSCSQTLNHNVMYWYQQKSSQAPKLLFHYYDKDFNNEADTPDNFQSRRPNTSFCFLDIRSPGLGDTAMYLCATSRDGSSGANVLTFGAGSRLTVL.